This T cell receptor (beta chain) was sequenced during a study of blood T cell repertoires in COVID-19. Study as a whole: Spain, Italy and the United States supplied samples that represented acute and convalescent COVID-19.

This table comes from immunoSEQ multiplex PCR, and its TCRdb copy is limited to in-frame clones, with some not included. Of roughly 25,000 clones in the sample, just over 90% are singletons; the top ten hold approximately 30%. Trimming cost V 1 base and J 0 bases, with 8 bases left between them. CDR3 size: 15 residues. Germline lookup yields CDR1 LNHDA and CDR2 SQIVND (reference sequence). The origin of this receptor is a man between 65 and 85 years old with active COVID-19. The chain recombines TRBV19 with TRBJ2-3; TRBD2 is a possible D gene (5 bases). Sequenced material: peripheral blood. CDR3 bases: TGTGCCAGTAGTATAGTGGGCGGGAGCACAGATACGCAGTATTTT. It encodes CASSIVGGSTDTQYF.